In its sample, the clone carrying this TCR beta chain was seen once. Its antigen remains unknown. CD45RO negativity and positive selection for CCR7 defined naive CD8 cells, a population that excluded terminally differentiated effector memory CD45RA+ cells. Caucasian adults living in Nashville, Tennessee, provided all samples. This specimen comes from a study of shared clonotypes between healthy human individuals. Data came from immunoSEQ multiplex PCR; TCRdb stores just in-frame clones and leaves some out. The sample has some 2.1 million clones, about 95% seen once; the top ten hold roughly 1%. General study points: Naive subsets usually exceeded memory subsets in estimated richness. Researchers sampled blood only, noting tissue repertoires likely differ.

The clonotype originates from a young man in good health. The sample consisted of naive CD8+ T cells sorted from blood.

The CDR3 bases are TGTGCCAGCAGTTCCTCAGGACTAGCGTACTCCTACGAGCAGTACTTC. Translating gives CASSSSGLAYSYEQYF. The chain links TRBV6-5 to TRBJ2-7, with 9 positions matching TRBD2. In germline, CDR1 is MNHEY, CDR2 SVGAGI. The V and J ends lost 4 bases and 0 bases, in that order; junction bases with no gene match: 7. This CDR3 contains 16 residues.